These 26 T cell receptor beta chains were sequenced from one sample in a study of blood T cell repertoires in COVID-19. TCRdb's copy holds only in-frame clones and misses some; the assay was immunoSEQ multiplex PCR. The sample lists approximately 70,000 clones, around 79% occurring once. The source material was peripheral blood. These receptors came from a man aged 55 to 70 with active or convalescent COVID-19.

On this clone itself: This may arise from a read error, as a much more abundant clone is one base away. The chain uses TRBV14 and TRBJ1-2; tentative D call: TRBD1 (5 bases). Germline loops: CDR1 SGHDN, CDR2 FVKESK. The V and J ends lost 4 bases and 4 bases respectively, with 10 bases between them. This CDR3 comprises 13 residues. The CDR3 spells CASSPDISYGYTF. The CDR3 DNA reads TGTGCCAGCAGCCCGGACATTAGCTATGGCTACACCTTC.

The gene calls are TRBV14 and TRBJ2-7, with D possibly being TRBD2 (7 bases). CDR3 size: 17 residues. V was shortened by 0 bases and J by 5 bases, with 20 bases between the two germline ends. Germline lookup yields CDR1 SGHDN and CDR2 FVKESK. The CDR3 sequence is CASSQDGGAAREDEQYF. For the CDR3, the DNA is TGTGCCAGCAGCCAAGATGGGGGGGCAGCCCGGGAGGACGAGCAGTACTTC.

V gene TRBV6-2 or TRBV6-3 combines with J gene TRBJ2-1; D perhaps matches TRBD1 (6 bases). With 2 bases removed from V and 9 bases from J, the gap between germline ends came to 11 bases. This CDR3 is built from 13 residues. CDR1 and CDR2 from the germline V gene are MNHEY and SVGEGT. The CDR3 nucleotides read TGTGCCAGCAGTTACAACAGGGTAACTGAGCAGTTCTTC. Amino acids: CASSYNRVTEQFF.

The chain links TRBV5-1 to TRBJ1-5; D gene unclear. The germline gives CDR1 SGHRS, CDR2 YFSETQ. The length of the CDR3 is 15 residues. The germline V and J ends were trimmed by 0 bases and 0 bases, with 7 bases remaining between them. CDR3 region: CASSLEPNSNQPQHF. For the CDR3, the DNA is TGCGCCAGCAGCTTGGAACCTAATAGCAATCAGCCCCAGCATTTT.

The chain uses TRBV20-1 and TRBJ1-1; tentative D call: TRBD1 (6 bases). This CDR3 comprises 11 residues. Germline values: CDR1 DFQATT, CDR2 SNEGSKA (reference sequence). The CDR3 protein is CRSARGPLAFF. The CDR3 coding sequence is TGCAGGAGCGCCAGGGGTCCGTTAGCTTTCTTT.

The chain uses TRBV7-2 and TRBJ1-2; 8 bases are shared with TRBD1. This CDR3 is 15 amino acids long. Germline CDR1 reads SGHTA; CDR2 reads FQGNSA. The trim removed 2 bases at V and 6 bases at J, leaving 8 bases unmatched. In DNA, the CDR3 is TGTGCCAGCAGCTTAAGTGCAGGGGGCTTAGATGGCTACACCTTC. It codes for CASSLSAGGLDGYTF.

As DNA, the CDR3 is TGTGCCATTCAGACAGGCTTCTCCTACGAGCAGTACTTC. This gives the protein CAIQTGFSYEQYF. The J gene is TRBJ2-7, the V gene TRBV10-3, with D perhaps TRBD1 (6 bases). This CDR3 has 13 amino acids. Germline values: CDR1 ENHRY, CDR2 SYGVKD. The ends were cut back, 9 bases at V and 0 bases at J, with 12 bases in the middle.

The rearrangement joins TRBV12-5 to TRBJ2-2, with D unresolved. CDR3 size: 12 residues. V lost 6 bases and J lost 1, with 3 bases in between. The germline V gene has CDR1 LGHNT and CDR2 FRNRAP. Here the CDR3 DNA reads TGTGCTAGTGGGCGGAACACCGGGGAGCTGTTTTTT. Translation: CASGRNTGELFF.

V gene TRBV29-1 combines with J gene TRBJ2-3, with TRBD2 matching over 14 bases. Unmatched junction bases numbered 9, after V lost 3 bases and J lost 1 base. The V gene's germline CDR1 is SQVTM and CDR2 ANQGSEA. The CDR3 runs to 18 residues. This CDR3 is CSVEDGTSGGLGTDTQYF. For the CDR3, the DNA is TGCAGCGTTGAGGACGGGACTAGCGGGGGTCTAGGCACAGATACGCAGTATTTT.

V gene TRBV30 combines with J gene TRBJ1-4, with 9 nucleotides matching TRBD1. Per germline, CDR1 GTSNPN and CDR2 SVGIG (reference sequence). The CDR3 totals 14 residues. J lost 8 bases, V lost 3 bases, and 7 bases had no gene match. The CDR3 loop is CAWSLQGAREKLFF. The CDR3 DNA reads as TGTGCCTGGAGCCTACAGGGGGCACGGGAAAAACTGTTTTTT.

J is TRBJ2-7 and V is TRBV7-8; possibly TRBD2 for D (5 bases). The germline V gene has CDR1 SGHVS and CDR2 FQNEAQ. CDR3 size: 13 residues. Trimming removed 3 bases at V and 3 bases at J, with 9 bases between. For the CDR3, the DNA is TGTGCCAGCAGCTTCGTGGGGAGCTACGAGCAGTACTTC. It is translated as CASSFVGSYEQYF. Filled out from reference TRBV7-8 and TRBJ2-7, the complete variable domain reads GAGVSQSPRYKVAKRGQDVALRCDPISGHVSLFWYQQALGQGPEFLTYFQNEAQLDKSGLPSDRFFAERPEGSVSTLKIQRTQQEDSAVYLCASSFVGSYEQYFGPGTRLTVT.

The chain is built from TRBV7-9 and TRBJ1-1; D possibly corresponds to TRBD1 (6 bases). Germline V gene lookup returns CDR1 SEHNR and CDR2 FQNEAQ (reference sequence). This CDR3 is 16 amino acids long. Between the trimmed V and J ends, which lost 1 base and 5 bases, there was a span of 17 bases. The CDR3 here is CASSLVEGGPRTEAFF. CDR3 bases: TGTGCCAGCAGCTTAGTAGAGGGGGGGCCTAGGACTGAAGCTTTCTTT.

This clone was detected once. The genes are TRBV6-4 and TRBJ1-2, with D possibly being TRBD1 (6 bases). This CDR3 has 16 amino acids. Germline CDR1 and CDR2: MRHNA and SNTAGT. Trimming took 3 bases from V and 4 from J, leaving 18 bases between them. The CDR3 sequence: CASSDLVGGQIYGYTF. The CDR3 region has the DNA TGTGCCAGCAGTGATTTGGTCGGGGGGCAGATCTATGGCTACACCTTC.

This clone was observed at least ten times. The sample holds other DNA sequences that translate to the same CDR3. CDR3 DNA sequence: TGTGCCAGCAGTGAAGGGAGAGTTAATTCACCCCTCCACTTT. It yields the protein CASSEGRVNSPLHF. The chain links TRBV2 to TRBJ1-6; no firm D call. The CDR3 has 14 amino acids. Looked up from germline, CDR1 is SNHLY and CDR2 is FYNNEI. Trimming removed 1 base from V and 6 bases from J, with 7 bases in between. Using reference TRBV2 and TRBJ1-6 for the parts outside the CDR3, the full variable domain is EPEVTQTPSHQVTQMGQEVILRCVPISNHLYFYWYRQILGQKVEFLVSFYNNEISEKSEIFDDQFSVERPDGSNFTLKIRSTKLEDSAMYFCASSEGRVNSPLHFGNGTRLTVT.

This chain links TRBV9 with TRBJ2-7; D gene ambiguous. Germline loops: CDR1 SGDLS, CDR2 YYNGEE. Trimming pared 0 bases from V and 2 bases from J, leaving 12 bases between. The CDR3 is made up of 15 amino acids. This chain's CDR3 is CASSVAWQATYEQYF. The CDR3 DNA reads as TGTGCCAGCAGCGTAGCCTGGCAGGCCACCTACGAGCAGTACTTC.

To note about this clone: At one of its ends the junction is not consistent with the germline gene, which may arise from a read error. This chain links TRBV19 with TRBJ1-4; D perhaps matches TRBD1 (5 bases). Germline CDR1 reads LNHDA; CDR2 reads SQIVND (reference sequence). The CDR3 length is 13 residues. This CDR3 reads CASREGNAEKLFF. The CDR3 bases are TGTGCGAGTAGGGAGGGGAATGCCGAAAAACTGTTTTTT.

This clone has ten or more counts. This chain links TRBV13 with TRBJ2-5; perhaps TRBD1 as D (6 bases). The CDR3 runs 12 residues. Per the germline V gene, CDR1 is PRHDT and CDR2 is FYEKMQ (reference sequence). V was cut by 0 bases and J by 7 bases, with 6 bases left in between. The chain's CDR3 is CASSLGQGTQYF. The DNA for the CDR3 is TGTGCCAGCAGCTTAGGACAGGGGACCCAGTACTTC.

The chain links TRBV1 to TRBJ2-7; the table's D call, TRBD1, was not checked against the DNA. TRBV1 is labeled a pseudogene. The CDR3 consists of 16 residues. The CDR3 loop is CTSSRGDRRTYYEQYF. For the CDR3, the DNA is TGCACCAGCAGCCGCGGGGACAGGCGGACGTACTACGAGCAGTACTTC.

J is TRBJ2-7 and V is TRBV3-1 (or the pseudogene TRBV3-2); D may be TRBD1 (5 bases). With 3 bases removed from V and 5 bases from J, the gap between germline ends came to 20 bases. CDR1 is LGHDT, CDR2 YNNKEL, per germline (reference sequence). This CDR3 contains 16 residues. The CDR3 region has the DNA TGTGCCAGCAGCCACTTATGGGGCGCAGGGCAGGACGAGCAGTACTTC. It translates to CASSHLWGAGQDEQYF.

The genes are TRBV5-6 and TRBJ2-5; the match to TRBD1 covers 7 bases. Germline V gene lookup returns CDR1 SGHDT and CDR2 YYEEEE. V lost 0 bases, J lost 5 bases, and 10 bases stayed unmatched. The CDR3 contains 16 residues. The DNA for the CDR3 is TGTGCCAGCAGCTTGGGCCCACTAGGGGGCCGGGAGACCCAGTACTTC. Protein: CASSLGPLGGRETQYF.

CDR3 sequence (DNA): TGTGCCAGCAGCGCCCGGACAGGGAATCACTACCACTACGAGCAGTACTTC. Amino acids: CASSARTGNHYHYEQYF. The rearrangement uses TRBV7-8 and TRBJ2-7; TRBD1 matches at 8 bases. The CDR3 totals 17 residues. Germline-derived CDR1 and CDR2 are SGHVS and FQNEAQ. V shed 5 bases and J 3 bases; nucleotides not matched to a gene: 15.

This clone was observed once. The chain is built from TRBV28 and TRBJ2-1, with 8 bases fitting TRBD1. The CDR3 is made up of 16 amino acids. Germline CDR1 and CDR2: MDHEN and SYDVKM. Losses at the gene ends were 4 bases for V and 7 bases for J; bases not matched to a gene: 12. The CDR3 bases are TGTGCCAGCAGTTCCTCAGGGGGCGAAGTTGGAAATGAGCAGTTCTTC. As protein: CASSSSGGEVGNEQFF.

V and J are TRBV5-6 and TRBJ2-1; TRBD2 agrees at 8 bases. J gave up 10 bases and V 4 bases, and 4 bases lay outside the gene matches. The CDR3 has 12 residues. Per the germline V gene, CDR1 is SGHDT and CDR2 is YYEEEE. CDR3 protein: CASSRGGREQFF. The CDR3 bases are TGTGCCAGCAGCCGGGGGGGCCGGGAGCAGTTCTTC.

This rearrangement joins TRBV5-4 to TRBJ2-5, with 9 positions matching TRBD1. In germline, CDR1 is SGHNT, CDR2 YYREEE (reference sequence). This CDR3 region has 17 residues. V shed 5 bases, J shed 2 bases, and the junction held 13 bases outside the gene matches. The CDR3: CASSSAPGQGFQETQYF. CDR3 nucleotide sequence: TGTGCCAGCAGTTCCGCCCCGGGACAGGGCTTTCAAGAGACCCAGTACTTC.

V gene TRBV9 combines with J gene TRBJ2-5, with no clear D. Germline V CDR1 and CDR2: SGDLS, YYNGEE. Trimming shortened V by 4 bases and J by 1 base, and 8 bases separated the two germline ends. The CDR3 consists of 13 residues. Here the CDR3 reads CASSPSAQETQYF. Here the CDR3 DNA reads TGTGCCAGCAGCCCGAGCGCCCAAGAGACCCAGTACTTC. Combining the CDR3 with reference TRBV9 and TRBJ2-5 gives the whole variable domain DSGVTQTPKHLITATGQRVTLRCSPRSGDLSVYWYQQSLDQGLQFLIQYYNGEERAKGNILERFSAQQFPDLHSELNLSSLELGDSALYFCASSPSAQETQYFGPGTRLLVL.

This CDR3 reads CATSRENTWRGNIQYF. DNA for the CDR3: TGTGCCACCAGCAGAGAGAACACATGGCGCGGAAACATTCAGTACTTC. The chain carries TRBV15 and TRBJ2-4; unclear D gene. Germline CDR1 reads LNHNV; CDR2 reads YYDKDF (reference sequence). V was shortened by 0 bases and J by 6 bases, with 15 bases between the two germline ends. The CDR3 has 16 amino acids.